This is a list of T cell receptor beta chains from one sample in a study of shared clonotypes between healthy human individuals. The repertoire was sequenced with immunoSEQ multiplex PCR; TCRdb's copy has only in-frame clones and lacks some. The sample lists 950,000 to 1,100,000 clones; roughly 80% were seen once. The sequenced sample consisted of memory CD4+ T cells sorted from blood. The receptors derive from a man aged 18 to 30 in good health. CDR3s include the opening cysteine and the closing phenylalanine or tryptophan. Each record gives: clone size, CDR3 length, J gene, D gene, V gene, CDR3 protein, CDR3 DNA. The D gene is left open where the match is weak. Expanded clones are given a class, and other clones once, few, many or no size at all.

abundance: few; len: 15; j_gene: TRBJ2-7; d_gene: .; v_gene: TRBV11-1; CDR3aa: CASSLRPQGYYEQYF; CDR3nt: TGTGCCAGCAGCTTAAGGCCTCAGGGCTACTACGAGCAGTACTTC
abundance: .; len: 16; j_gene: TRBJ2-7; d_gene: .; v_gene: TRBV5-4; CDR3aa: CASSPRGGTDPWEQYF; CDR3nt: TGTGCCAGCAGCCCCCGAGGGGGGACAGACCCGTGGGAGCAGTACTTC
abundance: once; len: 15; j_gene: TRBJ2-1; d_gene: TRBD1; v_gene: TRBV11-3; CDR3aa: CASSVMTGYHNEQFF; CDR3nt: TGTGCCAGCAGCGTAATGACAGGGTACCACAATGAGCAGTTCTTC
abundance: once; len: 15; j_gene: TRBJ2-5; d_gene: TRBD2; v_gene: TRBV6-5; CDR3aa: CASRQTSGGQETQYF; CDR3nt: TGTGCCAGCAGACAAACTAGCGGGGGGCAAGAGACCCAGTACTTC
abundance: .; len: 20; j_gene: TRBJ1-4; d_gene: .; v_gene: TRBV6-1; CDR3aa: CASSERIVGHGTLDNEKLFF; CDR3nt: TGTGCCAGCAGTGAAAGAATCGTGGGGCACGGAACCCTCGATAATGAAAAACTGTTTTTT
abundance: .; len: 15; j_gene: TRBJ2-2; d_gene: .; v_gene: TRBV28; CDR3aa: CATQHSPFRGGELFF; CDR3nt: TGTGCCACCCAACATTCCCCTTTCAGGGGCGGGGAGCTGTTTTTT
abundance: .; len: 14; j_gene: TRBJ2-7; d_gene: .; v_gene: TRBV18; CDR3aa: CASSPNPGLYEQYF; CDR3nt: TGTGCCAGCTCACCAAATCCAGGGCTCTACGAGCAGTACTTC
abundance: .; len: 14; j_gene: TRBJ2-1; d_gene: .; v_gene: TRBV18; CDR3aa: CASFTSTSINEQFF; CDR3nt: TGTGCCAGCTTCACCTCTACCTCCATAAATGAGCAGTTCTTC
abundance: .; len: 12; j_gene: TRBJ1-5; d_gene: .; v_gene: TRBV7-9; CDR3aa: CASGQGSQPQHF; CDR3nt: TGTGCCAGCGGCCAGGGAAGTCAGCCCCAGCATTTT
abundance: .; len: 10; j_gene: TRBJ2-7; d_gene: .; v_gene: TRBV20-1; CDR3aa: CSANYYEQYF; CDR3nt: TGCAGTGCTAATTACTACGAGCAGTACTTC
abundance: .; len: 13; j_gene: TRBJ1-1; d_gene: .; v_gene: TRBV11-2; CDR3aa: CASTLTGSAEAFF; CDR3nt: TGTGCCAGCACCCTCACAGGGAGTGCTGAAGCTTTCTTT